This T cell receptor (beta chain) was found in a study of post-analysis software for immune sequencing data. Study in general: Relapsing-remitting, secondary progressive and progressive-relapsing forms of multiple sclerosis all featured among disease courses. Findings and limits, study-wide: Included in a set of 5 or 6 TRBV segments more frequent in patients than controls were TRBV5-6, TRBV5-1 and TRBV20-1. In multiple sclerosis, normalized Chao1 diversity was significantly below that of controls.

This clonotype was seen a few times. Antigen unknown. Included in the TCR beta cDNA libraries were unique molecular identifiers. Some 500,000 cDNA molecules came from around 1 to 9.1 million T cells. Via MiXCR, TCRdb re-called the PCR reads, giving one row per CDR3 protein. The repertoire includes roughly 400,000 distinct CDR3 sequences, approximately 37% of them detected once, and approximately 7.6% sits in the top ten. CDR3 length equals 15 residues. Trimming shortened V by 6 bases and J by 4 bases, and 18 bases separated the two germline ends. The sequencing input was blood. The chain couples TRBV6-7 to TRBJ2-5; a weak D match, TRBD2 (6 bases). TRBV6-7 is known as an ORF, though its function is uncertain. This clonotype was obtained from a girl aged 2-15 years with multiple sclerosis. DNA of the CDR3: TGTGCCAGCAGCCTTCCACGGAGGGCCTTAGAGACCCAGTACTTC. It specifies CASSLPRRALETQYF.